This TCR beta chain is from a study of blood T cell repertoires in COVID-19. Germline V gives CDR1 SEHNR, CDR2 FQNEAQ (reference sequence). Trimming removed 5 bases from V and 4 bases from J; junction bases left unmatched: 4. The CDR3 length is 15 residues. Method: immunoSEQ multiplex PCR; TCRdb's copy keeps in-frame clones and lacks some. Of 90,000 to 150,000 clones in the sample, more than 80% were seen once. What was sequenced was peripheral blood. This sequence originates from a man in his 70s with active or convalescent COVID-19. The chain employs TRBV7-9 and TRBJ2-1, with 11 bases matching TRBD2. The chain's CDR3 is CASSPGLAGYNEQFF. The DNA of the CDR3 is TGTGCCAGCAGCCCCGGACTAGCGGGTTACAATGAGCAGTTCTTC.